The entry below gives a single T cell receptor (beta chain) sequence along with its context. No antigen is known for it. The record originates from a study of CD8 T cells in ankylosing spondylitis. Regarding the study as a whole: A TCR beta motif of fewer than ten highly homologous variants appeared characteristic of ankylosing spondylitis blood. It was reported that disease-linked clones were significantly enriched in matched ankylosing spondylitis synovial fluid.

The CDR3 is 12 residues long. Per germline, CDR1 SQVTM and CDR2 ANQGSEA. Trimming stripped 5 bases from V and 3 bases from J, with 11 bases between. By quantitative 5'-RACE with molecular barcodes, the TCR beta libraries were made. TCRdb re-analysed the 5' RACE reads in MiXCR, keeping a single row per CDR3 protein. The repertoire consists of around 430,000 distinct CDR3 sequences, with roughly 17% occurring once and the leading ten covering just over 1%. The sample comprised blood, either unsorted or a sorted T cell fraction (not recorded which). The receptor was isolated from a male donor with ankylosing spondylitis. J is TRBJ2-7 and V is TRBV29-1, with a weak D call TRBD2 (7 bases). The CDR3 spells CSVTRGGYEQYF. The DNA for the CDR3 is TGCAGCGTTACGAGGGGGGGCTACGAGCAGTACTTC.